This T cell receptor (beta chain) was obtained from a study of T-cell memory formation after mild COVID-19. General study findings and limits: Whereas later expanders leaned CD4+, clones contracting day 15 to 85 showed a balanced CD4/CD8 makeup. Memory sampled before infection contained some responding clones, suggesting cross-reactive memory joined.

This clonotype was seen a handful of times. Antigen specificity is unknown. CDR3 length: 14 residues. From germline, CDR1 is SGHRS and CDR2 YFSETQ. Trimming cost V 4 bases and J 5 bases; bases outside gene matches: 4. Each CDR3 protein is one row after TCRdb ran MiXCR on the 5' RACE reads. The sample lists roughly 510,000 distinct CDR3 sequences; approximately 15% were seen once. Sequencing was carried out using PBMCs or a T cell subset sorted from them (not recorded which). The chain carries TRBV5-1 and TRBJ2-3; 10 positions match TRBD1. The receptor comes from an adult woman who had mild COVID-19 (a few samples of this study predate the infection). Cell type and time point are not known. The CDR3 here is CASSLTGGEDTQYF. The CDR3 region has the DNA TGCGCCAGCAGCCTGACAGGGGGCGAAGATACGCAGTATTTT.